A single sample gave rise to the 21 T cell receptor beta chains below, sequenced in a study of OX40 agonist ivuxolimab in advanced cancers. Profiled with immunoSEQ multiplex PCR; TCRdb holds only in-frame clones, not every one. This table holds 55,000 to 60,000 clones, approximately 88% found once. The material sequenced was CD4+ or CD8+ T cells sorted from blood, taken in a trial of the OX40 agonist ivuxolimab. The receptor source for this set is an adult with an advanced solid tumor such as melanoma, head and neck, liver or kidney cancer.

This CDR3 reads CASSFGTGLPTEAFF. DNA for the CDR3: TGCGCCAGCAGCTTCGGGACAGGGCTCCCGACTGAAGCTTTCTTT. V usage is TRBV5-1 and J usage is TRBJ1-1; 9 bases are a match to TRBD1. Germline assignment: CDR1 SGHRS and CDR2 YFSETQ. V was clipped by 2 bases and J by 5 bases; unmatched bases: 7. CDR3 size: 15 residues.

This sequence joins TRBV28 and TRBJ1-5, with D possibly matching TRBD1 (5 bases). The length of the CDR3 is 13 residues. Looked up from germline, CDR1 is MDHEN and CDR2 is SYDVKM. Trimming stripped 6 bases from V and 2 bases from J, with 8 bases between. The CDR3 region has the DNA TGTGCCAGCAGCGGGGGTGGCAATCAGCCCCAGCATTTT. Translating gives CASSGGGNQPQHF. Looking up the rest from reference TRBV28 and TRBJ1-5 gives the full variable domain: DVKVTQSSRYLVKRTGEKVFLECVQDMDHENMFWYRQDPGLGLRLIYFSYDVKMKEKGDIPEGYSVSREKKERFSLILESASTNQTSMYLCASSGGGNQPQHFGDGTRLSIL.

The rearrangement joins TRBV19 to TRBJ1-2; D gene ambiguous. The CDR3 length is 11 residues. Deletions cut 7 bases from V and 4 bases from J, with 7 bases between. Germline values: CDR1 LNHDA, CDR2 SQIVND (reference sequence). CDR3 region: CASTATYGYTF. CDR3 in DNA: TGTGCCAGTACCGCAACCTATGGCTACACCTTC.

The rearrangement links TRBV6-5 to TRBJ1-2; D perhaps matches TRBD1 (5 bases). The CDR3 spans 13 residues. The V end was cut by 9 bases, the J end by 0 bases, with 11 bases between. The germline CDR1 and CDR2 sequences are MNHEY and SVGAGI. CDR3 coding DNA: TGTGCCAGTGCAGGGAGAACTAACTATGGCTACACCTTC. As protein: CASAGRTNYGYTF.

As concerns this clone: Other nucleotide sequences from this sample produce the same CDR3. The chain couples TRBV4-1 to TRBJ1-2, with 7 nucleotides matching TRBD1. The trim removed 2 bases at V and 8 bases at J, leaving 5 bases unmatched. Per the germline V gene, CDR1 is MGHRA and CDR2 is YSYEKL. The CDR3 covers 13 residues. The CDR3 here is CASSQSGGHGYTF. CDR3 bases: TGCGCCAGCAGCCAATCAGGGGGACACGGCTACACCTTC.

This chain uses TRBV7-2 with TRBJ2-5; D gene unclear. The DNA matches TRBJ2-7 better at its end, which makes the J call doubtful. Germline-derived CDR1 and CDR2 are SGHTA and FQGNSA. The CDR3 runs to 13 residues. The CDR3 coding sequence is TGTGCCAGCAGCTTAGACTCCGACTACGAGCAGTACTTC. It yields the protein CASSLDSDYEQYF.

The V gene is TRBV5-1, the J gene TRBJ2-1; a possible D gene is TRBD2 (6 bases). Trimming removed 4 bases at V and 0 bases at J, with 11 bases between. The CDR3 has 15 residues. Looked up from germline, CDR1 is SGHRS and CDR2 is YFSETQ. CDR3 residues: CASSRSGYSYNEQFF. CDR3 nucleotide sequence: TGCGCCAGCAGCCGGAGCGGGTACTCCTACAATGAGCAGTTCTTC.

This chain joins TRBV2 and TRBJ2-1; tentative D call: TRBD2 (6 bases). The CDR3 sequence is 12 residues long. Trimming took 4 bases from V and 8 from J, leaving 9 bases between them. Germline loops: CDR1 SNHLY, CDR2 FYNNEI. This CDR3 is CASSGQRDEQFF. CDR3 coding DNA: TGTGCCAGCAGTGGACAGCGGGATGAGCAGTTCTTC. Variable domain in full (rest from reference TRBV2 and TRBJ2-1): EPEVTQTPSHQVTQMGQEVILRCVPISNHLYFYWYRQILGQKVEFLVSFYNNEISEKSEIFDDQFSVERPDGSNFTLKIRSTKLEDSAMYFCASSGQRDEQFFGPGTRLTVL.

Only a few counts were recorded for this clone. The chain carries TRBV14 and TRBJ2-1; no clear D gene. V gave up 5 bases and J gave up 3 bases, with 11 bases separating them. The CDR3 contains 14 residues. Germline CDR1 and CDR2: SGHDN and FVKESK. The CDR3 loop is CASSAGENYNEQFF. DNA for the CDR3: TGTGCCAGCAGCGCCGGAGAGAACTACAATGAGCAGTTCTTC.

The rearrangement uses TRBV30 and TRBJ2-7, with TRBD1 matching 8 bases. V dropped 7 bases and J dropped 3; count of bases not matched to a gene: 8. Germline V gene data show CDR1 as GTSNPN and CDR2 as SVGIG (reference sequence). There are 13 residues in the CDR3. The CDR3, as DNA: TGTGCCTACACCGGGACAGGAGGCTACGAGCAGTACTTC. Residues: CAYTGTGGYEQYF. Full variable domain (rest looked up from reference TRBV30 and TRBJ2-7): SQTIHQWPATLVQPVGSPLSLECTVEGTSNPNLYWYRQAAGRGLQLLFYSVGIGQISSEVPQNLSASRPQDRQFILSSKKLLLSDSGFYLCAYTGTGGYEQYFGPGTRLTVT.

V is TRBV5-1 and J is TRBJ1-2, with a tentative D call TRBD1 (6 bases). CDR3 size: 16 residues. Trimming pared 3 bases from V and 4 bases from J, leaving 19 bases between. Germline CDR1 and CDR2: SGHRS and YFSETQ. The CDR3 here is CASSSASGALTYGYTF. CDR3 coding DNA: TGCGCCAGCAGCTCCGCCTCAGGGGCACTTACCTATGGCTACACCTTC.

This clone has only one observation. This chain links TRBV6-6 with TRBJ1-1; no reliable D call. This CDR3 comprises 12 residues. V was trimmed by 5 bases and J by 2 bases, leaving 6 bases between them. In germline, CDR1 is MNHNY, CDR2 SVGAGI (reference sequence). DNA for the CDR3: TGTGCCAGCAGTGCACACAACACTGAAGCTTTCTTT. The encoded protein is CASSAHNTEAFF.

V is TRBV15 and J is TRBJ2-1; no clear D. The CDR3 has 16 residues. With 0 bases removed from V and 8 bases from J, the gap between germline ends came to 17 bases. The germline V gene has CDR1 LNHNV and CDR2 YYDKDF (reference sequence). The CDR3 loop is CATSRDMLGAHHEQFF. The CDR3 coding sequence is TGTGCCACCAGCAGAGATATGCTAGGAGCACACCATGAGCAGTTCTTC.

V is TRBV5-1 and J is TRBJ2-2; D gene ambiguous. The CDR3 contains 14 residues. V dropped 4 bases and J dropped 3 bases, with 10 bases sitting between them. CDR1 and CDR2 (germline): SGHRS, YFSETQ. CDR3 in amino acids: CASSPIKDTGELFF. The CDR3 DNA reads as TGCGCCAGCAGCCCGATCAAAGACACCGGGGAGCTGTTTTTT.

J is TRBJ2-5 and V is TRBV5-4; a weak D match, TRBD1 (6 bases). Germline V gene sequence: CDR1 SGHNT, CDR2 YYREEE (reference sequence). The V end was cut by 3 bases, the J end by 3 bases, with 18 bases between. The CDR3 covers 16 residues. CDR3 DNA: TGTGCCAGCAGCTCTACAGGGAGAGGGATAAAAGAGACCCAGTACTTC. This sequence encodes CASSSTGRGIKETQYF.

The chain carries TRBV18 and TRBJ1-5; weak D call: TRBD1 (6 bases). The V end was cut by 4 bases, the J end by 4 bases, with 20 bases between. Germline lookup yields CDR1 KGHSH and CDR2 LQKENI. The CDR3 spans 17 residues. CDR3 coding DNA: TGTGCCAGCTCACAGGCTAACAGGGAGATCCAAAATCAGCCCCAGCATTTT. This sequence encodes CASSQANREIQNQPQHF.

The chain employs TRBV5-6 and TRBJ2-2; D is perhaps TRBD1 (5 bases). Per the germline V gene, CDR1 is SGHDT and CDR2 is YYEEEE. The CDR3 is made up of 14 amino acids. V gave up 0 bases and J gave up 5 bases, with 8 bases separating them. The CDR3 spells CASSLEGRTGELFF. DNA of the CDR3: TGTGCCAGCAGCTTGGAGGGGCGAACCGGGGAGCTGTTTTTT.

Turning to this clone: Germline and junction disagree at one end, which may indicate a read error. The chain employs TRBV19 and TRBJ1-5, with a tentative D call TRBD1 (5 bases). Germline loops: CDR1 LNHDA, CDR2 SQIVND (reference sequence). The CDR3 has 15 residues. The CDR3 DNA reads as TGTGCCGGTAGTTCTTTGCAGGGTATTAATCAGCCCCAGCATTTT. Translated: CAGSSLQGINQPQHF.

This CDR3 reads CATQSTLGQGSMGNQPQHF. The CDR3 DNA follows: TGTGCCACGCAATCAACTTTAGGACAGGGGTCTATGGGCAATCAGCCCCAGCATTTT. The gene calls are TRBV15 and TRBJ1-5, with 9 bases that match TRBD1. Germline V CDR1 and CDR2: LNHNV, YYDKDF (reference sequence). The junction had 20 bases not matched to a gene; V was cut back by 9 bases and J by 2 bases. This CDR3 contains 19 residues.

The V call is TRBV28, the J call TRBJ2-7; D is possibly TRBD1 (6 bases). Germline V gene lookup returns CDR1 MDHEN and CDR2 SYDVKM. The CDR3 spans 14 residues. Trimming took 4 bases from V and 6 from J, leaving 16 bases between them. The CDR3 is CASSYPDQGSEQYF. CDR3 nucleotide sequence: TGTGCCAGCAGTTACCCGGACCAGGGGTCCGAGCAGTACTTC.

The J gene is TRBJ1-2, the V gene TRBV7-9, with a weak D call TRBD1 (5 bases). CDR1 and CDR2 (germline): SEHNR, FQNEAQ (reference sequence). V lost 5 bases, J lost 8 bases, and 21 bases lay in between. This CDR3 region has 15 residues. DNA of the CDR3: TGTGCCAGCAGCCAATTGGGGGAGAATCGGGGCGGCTACACCTTC. This encodes CASSQLGENRGGYTF.